This TCR beta chain stems from a study of cytomegalovirus exposure and HLA in healthy donors listed by TCRdb under 2017. For context, the study as a whole: According to an earlier analysis of several hundred of the donors, about 170 million T cells yielded roughly 110 million unique TCR beta sequences and about 300 Gb of sequence data. High-throughput TCR immunosequencing, statistical association of individual TCRs with disease status, and machine learning were combined to predict cytomegalovirus infection status. A later analysis re-analyzed previously published TCR beta repertoires from about 600 donors and added high-resolution HLA genotyping to study TCR occurrence patterns. Donor age, sex, ethnicity and CMV serostatus were collected together with the repertoire data. HLA typing included class I and class II loci at four-digit resolution. Using immunosequencing, the study profiled T cell repertoires from around 670 subjects and related those repertoires to cytomegalovirus serostatus. Because of strong linkage in the cohort, roughly 5 DR-DQ haplotypes were treated as single units for association and clustering. The genetic ancestry cluster associated with self-reported Caucasian donors included 80% to 90% of the roughly 400 genotyped donors. An earlier analysis of around 580 of the donors used high-throughput TCR beta sequencing to judge whether each TCR beta V gene segment behaved as functional or pseudogenic. The study aimed to test whether signatures of past pathogen exposure could be identified by cataloging public T cell receptors. Along with the roughly 670-subject first cohort, a separate validation cohort of over a hundred different subjects was used. The later analysis used no new phenotypic data to find candidate immune exposures, relying instead on TCR beta sequences and their occurrence across donors. All discovery cohort repertoires had been generated on a single sequencing platform. The number of donors typed differed by locus, with about 629-640 for A, B, C, DRB1 and DQB1, 522 for DQA1, 600 to 610 for DPA1, and around 430 for DPB1. About 320 gigabases of sequencing data and approximately 85 million unique TCR sequences were included in an early release covering over 600 HLA-typed donors. A later genetic analysis took genome-wide SNP genotypes for about 60% of the roughly 670 donors and used that subset as a discovery cohort. Across approximately 400 genotyped donors of the cohort, an average of roughly 200,000 unique TCR beta nucleotide sequences per donor were sequenced, and approximately 19% of those sequences were non-productive.

The method behind the library was the immunoSEQ multiplex PCR assay. A mixture of 60 forward primers for TCR Vbeta segments and 13 reverse primers for TCR Jbeta segments was used in the multiplex PCR. The CDR3 region of rearranged TCR beta genes was amplified from genomic DNA with a multiplex PCR assay. The Illumina HiSeq System was used to sequence the amplified TCR beta libraries as 87-base-pair reads. Regarding the original processing steps: In a later analysis, about 80 million unique TCR beta chains were counted across the approximately 640 repertoires, and around 11 million of these chains were shared by at least two donors. Raw reads were error-corrected and collapsed into unique sequences with a nearest-neighbor algorithm that merged closely related sequences to remove PCR and sequencing errors. CDR3 sequences were aligned to IMGT reference sequences to assign V, D and J gene segments. For a sequence to be retained, a match of at least six nucleotides was required to both a V gene segment and a J gene segment. Rearrangements were called productive when the CDR3 lacked stop codons and stayed in frame with V and J; all others were non-productive. CDR3 was defined according to IMGT convention as the region running from the second conserved V-encoded cysteine to the conserved J-encoded phenylalanine. The earlier analysis of roughly 590 of the donors excluded sequences that lacked an unambiguous match to a single V gene segment. An earlier analysis of around 600 of the donors classified V segments as functional when productive rearrangements were above 56.7% and as segregating when the standard deviation between donors was above 5%. A statistical classification framework was built for diagnosing cytomegalovirus status from the catalog of TCR beta chain sequences. A later analysis assigned V and J genes by comparing TCR nucleotide sequences with IMGT/GENE-DB human TR gene sequences. The TCRdist pipeline was used in a later analysis to assign CDR3 sequences and most-parsimonious VDJ recombination scenarios. In a later analysis, each TCR beta chain was defined by its CDR3 amino acid sequence together with its V-gene family, and reads without a unique V-gene family were excluded. A later analysis removed roughly 590 highly shared, low-generation-probability nucleotide sequences to deal with suspected cross-contamination and a sequencing artifact. In a later analysis, a clonal expansion index for each public chain was calculated from normalized within-repertoire ranks of inferred template counts. Generation probabilities in a later analysis came from a VDJ recombination model fitted to out-of-frame rearrangements, and those results were checked against IGoR. A later analysis scored TCR-TCR, TCR-HLA and TCR-CMV co-occurrence with hypergeometric tests, applying a repertoire-size bias correction to TCR pairs. False discovery rates were estimated in a later analysis by permuting HLA or CMV assignments 20 times. A later analysis grouped co-occurring TCRs with DBSCAN, adding TCRdist sequence similarity when clustering within HLA-allele-positive subsets. Repertoires with fewer than 30,000 or more than 120,000 public chains, plus five repertoires with anomalous nucleotide sharing, were excluded from co-occurrence clustering. The table comes from immuneACCESS by way of TCRdb, which keeps in-frame sequences with V and J called. Part of the clones is missing from these tables; in studies checked, under half for an unresolved V gene and the rest for unknown reasons. V, J and clone size reflect that table, while D and trimming were determined from the DNA. This sample lists more than 100,000 clones; about 10% were detected once. Of the sample, roughly 7% falls within the top ten clones.

In total, roughly 670 healthy bone marrow donors made up the cohort. At the time of sampling, all cohort members were nominally healthy, though unrecorded immune exposures were likely present. The donor tested CMV seropositive, placing the donor among the approximately 310 seropositive members of the cohort. Every donor gave a peripheral blood sample, and the peripheral blood mononuclear cells from that sample were used for TCR beta sequencing. Genomic DNA extraction from the blood cell samples was performed with the Qiagen DNeasy Blood Extraction Kit. General study outcomes and caveats: The sequencing pipeline was judged likely to have produced a cluster of highly shared sequence variants as a technical artifact. An earlier analysis of around 540 of the donors showed that most TCR beta V segments appeared in productive rearrangements either about 87% or about 30% of the time, which broadly matched IMGT annotations. Linkage disequilibrium might explain the correlated functional status among segregating V segments, but an unknown experimental factor could not be ruled out. Because HLA typing was missing for some donors at each locus, association tests included only the typed subset. Compared with equally common non-associated chains, HLA-associated TCR beta chains in a later analysis were more clonally expanded and had lower generation probabilities. Several of the top co-occurrence clusters appeared to be linked to parvovirus B19, influenza, CMV and Epstein-Barr virus, according to a later analysis. The authors suggested that the approach could potentially be extended to other disease states and immunological phenotypes. A further reported finding was that TCR beta sequences accurately predicted the HLA-A and HLA-B alleles for most subjects in the first cohort. The study listed around 160 TCR beta chains as associated with cytomegalovirus. Presence/absence analyses assumed roughly uniform sequencing depth across donors, an assumption that may not hold. In a later genetic analysis, a missense DCLRE1C variant was associated with V-gene and J-gene trimming of TCR beta chains, and the association was replicated in an independent cohort. In a later analysis, the rate of TCR association differed among HLA loci, with DRB1 alleles having the most associated TCRs and HLA-C alleles having the fewest. The classifier was reported to diagnose cytomegalovirus status with high specificity and sensitivity in both the original and validation cohorts. Most CMV-associated TCR beta chains appeared to be HLA-restricted in a later analysis, and the HLA associations seemed to be driven largely by CMV exposure. The 87-base-pair reads could not distinguish some IMGT-functional V segments, including TRBV6-2 and TRBV6-3, so those segments were excluded. Assigning TCR associations to individual alleles was difficult when HLA alleles, especially DR and DQ, strongly co-occurred. Because counts were too low, about 18 rarely observed V segments, including chromosome 9 orphons, were left out of the earlier analysis of some 640 of the donors. Immune exposure information for the cohort was limited to CMV serostatus. Most TCR sequences were observed very rarely across donors, whereas some public TCRs were present in many individuals. At a false discovery rate of 0.05, a later analysis linked under 20,000 TCR beta sequences to specific HLA alleles. A few of the identified cytomegalovirus-associated TCR beta chains were confirmed in vitro to be specific for cytomegalovirus antigens. Compared with the roughly 700-donor mean, donors in an Asian-associated ancestry cluster had fewer N-insertions in productive TCRs, according to a later genetic analysis. This cohort had only TCR beta chains sequenced, and the lack of alpha or paired-chain data limited which features could be detected.

This clone was observed a few times. Its antigen is not yet known. No base-level quality is on record; no much larger clone is a single base apart. The CDR3, from cysteine to phenylalanine, totals 17 residues. Only the CDR3 region is kept as DNA, spanning 51 bases read in frame from base 1. CDR1 and CDR2 (SGHDT, YYEEEE) derive from the germline V gene. The germline V end is reduced by 4 bases and the J end by 2 bases; junction bases left unmatched: 9. The TCR comes from a woman aged 40-49 years in good health and CMV-seropositive. The chain was built from TRBV5-6 and TRBJ1-4; TRBD1 aligns with 9 central bases. The sample taken for sequencing was PBMCs. The bases are TGTGCCAGCAGCCTAAGGACAGGGGCTTCGACTAATGAAAAACTGTTTTTT. It specifies CASSLRTGASTNEKLFF.